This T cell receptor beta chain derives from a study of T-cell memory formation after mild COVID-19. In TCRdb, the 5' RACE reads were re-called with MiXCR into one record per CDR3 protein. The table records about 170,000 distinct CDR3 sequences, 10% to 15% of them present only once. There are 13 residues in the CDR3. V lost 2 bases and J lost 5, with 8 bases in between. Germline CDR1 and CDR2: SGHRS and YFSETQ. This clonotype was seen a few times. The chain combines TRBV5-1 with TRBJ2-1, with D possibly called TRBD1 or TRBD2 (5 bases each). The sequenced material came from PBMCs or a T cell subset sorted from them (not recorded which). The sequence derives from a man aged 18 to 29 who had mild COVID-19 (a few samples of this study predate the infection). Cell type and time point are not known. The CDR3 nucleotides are TGCGCCAGCAGCTTAGGGACCCACAATGAGCAGTTCTTC. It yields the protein CASSLGTHNEQFF.